The 3 T cell receptor beta chains presented below share a single source sample, sequenced in a study of control samples from healthy donors and cancer patients. Assay used: immunoSEQ multiplex PCR; TCRdb lists only in-frame clones, some missing. The profile shows 100,000 or so clones, less than 90% of them singletons. The sample was blood. The receptors here all came from a woman in her forties or fifties in good health.

The chain uses TRBV6-1 and TRBJ1-1, with D possibly TRBD1 on 6 matching bases. V lost 3 bases to trimming and J lost 2 bases, with 13 bases between them. Germline CDR1 reads MNHNS; CDR2 reads SASEGT. The CDR3 totals 15 residues. In nucleotides, the CDR3 is TGTGCCAGCAGTGAGTTGACAGGCGGAAACACTGAAGCTTTCTTT. This gives the protein CASSELTGGNTEAFF.

This clone has just one count. For the CDR3, the DNA is TGTGCCACCAGTGATTCGCAGGTCGGAGCCAAAAACATTCAGTACTTC. Translated, it gives CATSDSQVGAKNIQYF. This sequence joins TRBV24-1 and TRBJ2-4, with no clear D. This CDR3 has 16 amino acids. The ends were cut back, 2 bases at V and 0 bases at J, with 10 bases in the middle. Per germline, CDR1 KGHDR and CDR2 SFDVKD.

The chain is built from TRBV7-2 and TRBJ2-6; D is undetermined. Germline V gives CDR1 SGHTA, CDR2 FQGNSA. CDR3 length: 14 residues. Trimming left V 2 bases short and J 4 bases short, with 6 bases between. The CDR3 coding sequence is TGTGCCAGCAGCTTACCGAGGGGGGCCAACGTCCTGACTTTC. Encoded protein: CASSLPRGANVLTF.